Sequencing of this T cell receptor (beta chain) was carried out in a study of blood T cell repertoires in COVID-19. Overall study context: T cells, B-cell-depleted T cells, or PBMCs supplied cDNA or gDNA.

In the authors' workflow: By means of reference gene primer amplification, nucleated cell counts were estimated. The repertoire was sequenced with immunoSEQ multiplex PCR; TCRdb's copy has only in-frame clones and lacks some. The DNA was the basis for D and trimming; V, J and clone size are from that table. The repertoire holds 88,000 or so clones, with more than 75% as singletons. The specimen was peripheral blood. This clonotype was obtained from a human donor in a cohort sampled during active COVID-19.

The CDR3 nucleotides are TGTGCCAGCAGTTTCCTGAAGGACAGGTACACTGAAGCTTTCTTT. Protein product: CASSFLKDRYTEAFF. V and J are TRBV2 and TRBJ1-1, with 7 nucleotides matching TRBD1. In germline, CDR1 is SNHLY, CDR2 FYNNEI. The CDR3 runs to 15 residues. V dropped 5 bases and J dropped 3; count of bases not matched to a gene: 9.